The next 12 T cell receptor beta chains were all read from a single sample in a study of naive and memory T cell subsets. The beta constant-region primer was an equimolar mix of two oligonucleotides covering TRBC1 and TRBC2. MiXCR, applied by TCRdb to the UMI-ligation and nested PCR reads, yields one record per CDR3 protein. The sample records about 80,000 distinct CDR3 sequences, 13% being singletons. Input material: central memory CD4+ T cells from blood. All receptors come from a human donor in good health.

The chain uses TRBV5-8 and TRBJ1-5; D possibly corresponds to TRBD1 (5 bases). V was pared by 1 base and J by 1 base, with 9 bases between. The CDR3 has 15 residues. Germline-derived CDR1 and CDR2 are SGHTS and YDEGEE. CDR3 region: CASSLNGGSNQPQHF. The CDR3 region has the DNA TGTGCCAGCAGCTTGAATGGGGGAAGCAATCAGCCCCAGCATTTT.

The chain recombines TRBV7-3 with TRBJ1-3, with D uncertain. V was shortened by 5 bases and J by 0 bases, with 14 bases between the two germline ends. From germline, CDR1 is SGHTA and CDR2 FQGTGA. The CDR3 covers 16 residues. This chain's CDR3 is CASSLRTDYSGNTIYF. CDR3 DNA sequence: TGTGCCAGCAGCCTAAGGACGGATTACTCTGGAAACACCATATATTTT.

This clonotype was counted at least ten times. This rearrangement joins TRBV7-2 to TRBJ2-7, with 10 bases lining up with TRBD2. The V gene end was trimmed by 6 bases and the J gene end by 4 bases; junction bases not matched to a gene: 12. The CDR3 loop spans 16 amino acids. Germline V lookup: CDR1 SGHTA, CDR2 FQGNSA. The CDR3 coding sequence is TGTGCCAGCAGTCCCACTCCGGGACTAGCGAGTTACGAGCAGTACTTC. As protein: CASSPTPGLASYEQYF.

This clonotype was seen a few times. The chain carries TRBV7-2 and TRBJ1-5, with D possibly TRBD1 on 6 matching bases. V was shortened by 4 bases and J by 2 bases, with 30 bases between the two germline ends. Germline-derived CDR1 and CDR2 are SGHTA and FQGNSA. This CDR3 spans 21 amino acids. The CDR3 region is CASSSTPISRQDGWGNQPQHF. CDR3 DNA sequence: TGTGCCAGCAGCTCCACACCGATTTCCCGACAGGACGGTTGGGGCAATCAGCCCCAGCATTTT.

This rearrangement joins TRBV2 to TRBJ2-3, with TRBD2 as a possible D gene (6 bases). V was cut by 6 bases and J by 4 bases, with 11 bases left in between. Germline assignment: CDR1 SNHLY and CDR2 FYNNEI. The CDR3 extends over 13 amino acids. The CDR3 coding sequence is TGTGCCAGCAGGATAGGAGGGGCAGATACGCAGTATTTT. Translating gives CASRIGGADTQYF.

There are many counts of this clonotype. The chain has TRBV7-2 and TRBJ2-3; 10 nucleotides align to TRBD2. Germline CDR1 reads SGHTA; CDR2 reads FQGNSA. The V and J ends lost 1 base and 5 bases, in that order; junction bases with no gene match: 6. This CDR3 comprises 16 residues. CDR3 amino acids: CASSLDRLAGVDTQYF. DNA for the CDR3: TGTGCCAGCAGCTTAGATCGCCTAGCGGGAGTAGATACGCAGTATTTT. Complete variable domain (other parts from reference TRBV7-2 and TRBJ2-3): GAGVSQSPSNKVTEKGKDVELRCDPISGHTALYWYRQSLGQGLEFLIYFQGNSAPDKSGLPSDRFSAERTGGSVSTLTIQRTQQEDSAVYLCASSLDRLAGVDTQYFGPGTRLTVL.

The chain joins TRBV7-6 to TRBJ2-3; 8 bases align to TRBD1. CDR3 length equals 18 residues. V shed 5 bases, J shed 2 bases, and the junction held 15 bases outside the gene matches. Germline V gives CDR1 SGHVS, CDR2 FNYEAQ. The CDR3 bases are TGTGCCAGCAGCCCCGTGGGACAGGCGGGGTTCTCCACAGATACGCAGTATTTT. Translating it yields CASSPVGQAGFSTDTQYF.

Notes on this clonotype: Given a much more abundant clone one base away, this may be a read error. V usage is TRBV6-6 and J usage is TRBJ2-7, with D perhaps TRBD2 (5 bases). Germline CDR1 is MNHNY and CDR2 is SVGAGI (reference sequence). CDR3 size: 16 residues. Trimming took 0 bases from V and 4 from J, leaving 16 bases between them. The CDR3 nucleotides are TGTGCCAGCAGTTACTCTTCTGGTACGGGATGTTACGAGCAGTACTTC. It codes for CASSYSSGTGCYEQYF.

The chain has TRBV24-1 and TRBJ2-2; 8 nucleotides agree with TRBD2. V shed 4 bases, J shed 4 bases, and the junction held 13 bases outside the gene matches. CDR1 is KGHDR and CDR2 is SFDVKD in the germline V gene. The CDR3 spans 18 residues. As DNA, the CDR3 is TGTGCCACCAGTGACCCTAGAGCGGGAGAGACCTCCACCGGGGAGCTGTTTTTT. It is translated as CATSDPRAGETSTGELFF.

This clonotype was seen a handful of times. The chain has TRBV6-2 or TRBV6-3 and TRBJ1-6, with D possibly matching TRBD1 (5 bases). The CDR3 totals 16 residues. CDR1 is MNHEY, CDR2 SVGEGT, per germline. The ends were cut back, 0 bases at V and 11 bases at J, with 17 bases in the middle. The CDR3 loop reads CASSYSKGTGVAPLHF. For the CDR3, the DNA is TGTGCCAGCAGTTACTCGAAAGGGACTGGAGTCGCACCCCTCCACTTT.

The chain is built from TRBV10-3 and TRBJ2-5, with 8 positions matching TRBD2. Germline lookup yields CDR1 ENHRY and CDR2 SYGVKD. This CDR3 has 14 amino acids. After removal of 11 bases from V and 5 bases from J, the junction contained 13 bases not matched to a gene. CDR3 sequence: CAVGHPGGLETQYF. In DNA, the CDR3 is TGTGCCGTCGGACACCCGGGAGGGTTGGAGACCCAGTACTTC.

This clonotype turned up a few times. Written as DNA, the CDR3 is TGTGCCAGCAGGGCTAGCGGGAGATTCCCGGATACGCAGTATTTT. This gives the protein CASRASGRFPDTQYF. V gene TRBV12-3 or TRBV12-4 combines with J gene TRBJ2-3; 10 positions match TRBD2. The trim removed 6 bases at V and 6 bases at J, leaving 9 bases unmatched. This CDR3 contains 15 residues.